The T cell receptor (beta chain) described here comes from a study of blood T cells in healthy people across ages. With a J-beta primer mix and a sample-barcoded 5' primer, a second PCR ran about 6 to 11 cycles. Via MiXCR, TCRdb re-called the 5' RACE reads, giving one row per CDR3 protein. Of hundreds of thousands of distinct CDR3 sequences listed, 25% are singletons. The CDR3 totals 17 residues. Germline loops: CDR1 SEHNR, CDR2 FQNEAQ (reference sequence). V trimming: 5 bases; J trimming: 1 base; junction bases outside the gene matches: 13. The same sample was also studied in work on T cells of mothers and their children.

The rearrangement uses TRBV7-9 and TRBJ1-1; 7 bases line up with TRBD1. The sequencing sample was made of blood. This sequence originates from a boy aged 5-17 years in good health. The DNA of the CDR3 is TGTGCCAGCAGCCACAGGGGAACGGGACGGGAGAACACTGAAGCTTTCTTT. Translating gives CASSHRGTGRENTEAFF.